These 9 T cell receptor beta chains share one sample of origin, sequenced in a study of T cell changes during pregnancy in multiple sclerosis. The protocol was immunoSEQ multiplex PCR, while the TCRdb copy is restricted to in-frame clones and leaves out a portion. The sample shows more than 70,000 clones, around 92% of them seen only once. The sequencing used peripheral blood, collected before pregnancy. These receptors were taken from a female donor with multiple sclerosis, enrolled in a pregnancy study.

The rearrangement joins TRBV4-1 to TRBJ2-7, with D perhaps matching TRBD1 (6 bases). The CDR3 is made up of 16 amino acids. Germline-derived CDR1 and CDR2 are MGHRA and YSYEKL. Trimming pared 4 bases from V and 3 bases from J, leaving 19 bases between. The CDR3 DNA follows: TGCGCCAGCAGCCCCTTCCTGGGGGACAACCTCTACGAGCAGTACTTC. It is translated as CASSPFLGDNLYEQYF.

The chain couples TRBV7-9 to TRBJ1-1; no reliable D call. The length of the CDR3 is 12 residues. The V gene lost 6 bases and the J gene lost 5 bases, with 10 bases spanning the gap. Per germline, CDR1 SEHNR and CDR2 FQNEAQ (reference sequence). CDR3 residues: CASSRVETEAFF. CDR3 DNA sequence: TGTGCCAGCAGTCGCGTTGAGACTGAAGCTTTCTTT.

The V call is TRBV5-1, the J call TRBJ2-7, with a possible D match to TRBD1 (5 bases). The CDR3 is 14 amino acids. CDR1 is SGHRS and CDR2 is YFSETQ in the germline V gene. The V end was cut by 0 bases, the J end by 7 bases, with 14 bases between. This CDR3 is CASSLAGQGKEQYF. The CDR3 region has the DNA TGCGCCAGCAGCTTGGCAGGGCAGGGTAAAGAGCAGTACTTC.

The chain recombines TRBV6-1 with TRBJ2-7; TRBD1 aligns across 7 bases. Germline V CDR1 and CDR2: MNHNS, SASEGT. The CDR3 runs 14 residues. J was trimmed by 12 bases and V by 2 bases; bases with no gene match: 13. Here the CDR3 reads CASSESPLGQVPYF. CDR3 nucleotides: TGTGCCAGCAGTGAATCCCCCCTCGGACAGGTCCCGTACTTC.

This CDR3 is CASSIAGGTGTEAFF. CDR3 DNA: TGTGCCAGTAGTATAGCTGGGGGGACGGGCACTGAAGCTTTCTTT. J is TRBJ1-1 and V is TRBV19, with a tentative D call TRBD1 (5 bases). V was shortened by 1 base and J by 4 bases, with 13 bases between the two germline ends. Germline CDR1 LNHDA, CDR2 SQIVND (reference sequence). The CDR3 is 15 amino acids.

This chain links TRBV7-2 with TRBJ2-5, with D maybe TRBD2 (5 bases). This CDR3 comprises 15 residues. V was pared by 3 bases and J by 4 bases, with 15 bases between. Germline CDR1 SGHTA, CDR2 FQGNSA. CDR3: CASSLTGGGGETQYF. CDR3 coding DNA: TGTGCCAGCAGCTTGACGGGCGGAGGCGGAGAGACCCAGTACTTC.

This clone was observed a few times. The CDR3 nucleotides are TGTGCCAGCCGACAACAGGGTTTTATGAACACTGAAGCTTTCTTT. Its translation: CASRQQGFMNTEAFF. This chain links TRBV19 with TRBJ1-1, with a possible D match to TRBD1 (6 bases). The CDR3 totals 15 residues. CDR1 is LNHDA, CDR2 SQIVND, per germline (reference sequence). The ends were cut back, 9 bases at V and 0 bases at J, with 17 bases in the middle.

This clone was counted a single time. The genes are TRBV11-3 and TRBJ2-7, with D tentatively TRBD1 (8 bases). The CDR3 totals 15 residues. CDR1 is SGHNT and CDR2 is YENEEA in the germline V gene. V was pared by 0 bases and J by 4 bases, with 13 bases between. CDR3 sequence (DNA): TGTGCCAGCAGCTTAGATTTACAGGGGGGGTACGAGCAGTACTTC. Protein: CASSLDLQGGYEQYF.

This chain uses TRBV4-1 with TRBJ2-3, with 11 positions matching TRBD2. The CDR3 spans 16 residues. J was trimmed by 0 bases and V by 3 bases; bases with no gene match: 2. Germline CDR1 and CDR2: MGHRA and YSYEKL. DNA of the CDR3: TGCGCCAGCAGCCAGGGACTAGCGGCTAGCACAGATACGCAGTATTTT. This encodes CASSQGLAASTDTQYF.